These T cell receptor beta chains were read from a single sample in a study of T cell clones after liver transplantation. Assay: immunoSEQ multiplex PCR; the TCRdb copy retains only in-frame clones and omits some. The sample shows over 100,000 clones, 82% of them seen only once. The sequencing here drew on CD4+ T cells from blood, taken before liver transplant. These receptors came from a human donor who received a liver transplant. Both conserved end residues are part of each CDR3. The D gene is left open where the match is weak. The listing skips clone size in some rows; elsewhere it reads once, few, many or a size class.

d_call,j_call,clone_size,v_call,cdr3_aa,cdr3_nt
TRBD2,TRBJ2-5,NA,TRBV6-1,CASSRLAGVETQYF,TGTGCCAGCAGTCGACTAGCGGGAGTGGAGACCCAGTACTTC
NA,TRBJ1-1,NA,TRBV18,CASSPTRQNPTEAFF,TGTGCCAGCTCACCCACTCGTCAGAACCCCACTGAAGCTTTCTTT
NA,TRBJ2-7,NA,TRBV5-1,CASSFTWGRDSYEQYF,TGCGCCAGCAGCTTCACTTGGGGGCGGGACTCCTACGAGCAGTACTTC
NA,TRBJ2-5,NA,TRBV27,CASSKGLAKETQYF,TGTGCCAGCAGTAAGGGCCTAGCGAAAGAGACCCAGTACTTC
NA,TRBJ2-2,NA,TRBV7-3,CASSPDRLNTGELFF,TGTGCCAGCAGCCCCGACAGGCTAAACACCGGGGAGCTGTTTTTT
TRBD2,TRBJ2-2,once,TRBV7-3,CASSQTSGGNTGELFF,TGTGCCAGCAGCCAGACTAGCGGGGGTAACACCGGGGAGCTGTTTTTT
TRBD1,TRBJ1-5,NA,TRBV19,CASSAQGYSNQPQHF,TGTGCCAGTAGTGCACAGGGGTATAGCAATCAGCCCCAGCATTTT
TRBD1,TRBJ1-5,few,TRBV27,CASSDQGQGNQPQHF,TGTGCCAGCAGCGACCAGGGACAGGGAAATCAGCCCCAGCATTTT
TRBD2,TRBJ2-5,NA,TRBV30,CAWSIGLAGEVQYF,TGTGCCTGGAGCATCGGACTAGCGGGAGAAGTGCAGTACTTC
NA,TRBJ1-3,NA,TRBV7-2,CASSSWGGRNSGNTIYF,TGTGCCAGCAGCAGTTGGGGGGGCCGAAACTCTGGAAACACCATATATTTT
NA,TRBJ2-1,NA,TRBV18,CASSPPGEQFF,TGTGCCAGCTCACCACCGGGTGAGCAGTTCTTC
TRBD1,TRBJ2-7,once,TRBV6-1,CASSQGQGRYEQYF,TGTGCCAGCAGTCAGGGACAGGGGAGGTACGAGCAGTACTTC
NA,TRBJ2-7,NA,TRBV6-1,CASSSTRAREQYF,TGTGCCAGCAGTTCTACCAGGGCAAGGGAGCAGTACTTC
TRBD2,TRBJ2-7,NA,TRBV18,CASSPGLAGGPSGEQYF,TGTGCCAGCTCACCCGGACTAGCGGGAGGGCCCTCGGGCGAGCAGTACTTC
NA,TRBJ2-1,NA,TRBV11-2,CASSLLRYNEQFF,TGTGCCAGCAGCTTACTCAGATACAATGAGCAGTTCTTC
NA,TRBJ2-6,NA,TRBV5-8,CASSLGTGHSGANVLTF,TGTGCCAGCAGCTTGGGGACGGGACACTCTGGGGCCAACGTCCTGACTTTC
NA,TRBJ1-3,NA,TRBV6-1,CATQGSGSGNTIYF,TGTGCCACACAGGGTTCGGGCTCTGGAAACACCATATATTTT
TRBD1,TRBJ2-1,NA,TRBV7-2,CASSFGTGAYNEQFF,TGTGCCAGCAGCTTCGGGACAGGTGCCTACAATGAGCAGTTCTTC
NA,TRBJ1-5,NA,TRBV27,CASSLGGMANQPQHF,TGTGCCAGCAGTTTAGGGGGTATGGCAAATCAGCCCCAGCATTTT
NA,TRBJ2-7,NA,TRBV19,CASSIDGSSSYEQYF,TGTGCCAGTAGTATAGACGGGAGTAGCTCCTACGAGCAGTACTTC
NA,TRBJ2-2,NA,TRBV6-1,CASGSGAGPTGELFF,TGTGCCAGCGGGTCGGGGGCAGGGCCCACCGGGGAGCTGTTTTTT
NA,TRBJ1-5,NA,TRBV6-4,CASNSLGSGGSGNQPQHF,TGTGCCAGCAACTCCTTGGGTTCTGGGGGCTCGGGCAATCAGCCCCAGCATTTT
TRBD1,TRBJ2-4,NA,TRBV5-4,CASSFRGTKNIQYF,TGTGCCAGCAGCTTCAGGGGGACCAAAAACATTCAGTACTTC
NA,TRBJ1-3,NA,TRBV7-2,CASIKYRSHSGNTIYF,TGTGCCAGCATCAAATACAGGAGCCACTCTGGAAACACCATATATTTT
NA,TRBJ1-1,NA,TRBV16,CASSYTQVGGLNTEAFF,TGTGCCAGCAGCTATACTCAGGTCGGGGGGTTGAACACTGAAGCTTTCTTT
NA,TRBJ2-2,NA,TRBV9,CASSVVTGELFF,TGTGCCAGCAGCGTAGTTACCGGGGAGCTGTTTTTT
NA,TRBJ2-7,NA,TRBV7-3,CASSLIQGVGEQYF,TGTGCCAGCAGCTTAATTCAGGGTGTGGGCGAGCAGTACTTC
NA,TRBJ1-1,NA,TRBV7-3,CASSPNTGREAFF,TGTGCCAGCAGCCCCAACACAGGGAGGGAAGCTTTCTTT
TRBD2,TRBJ2-7,few,TRBV29-1,CSVAQREGSSYEQYF,TGCAGCGTGGCCCAGCGGGAGGGGAGCTCCTACGAGCAGTACTTC
NA,TRBJ1-5,NA,TRBV5-4,CASSLQGTPAQPQHF,TGTGCCAGCAGCTTGCAGGGGACTCCGGCCCAGCCCCAGCATTTT
NA,TRBJ2-2,NA,TRBV5-1,CASSSSGTMNTGELFF,TGCGCCAGCAGCTCGTCCGGGACAATGAACACCGGGGAGCTGTTTTTT
NA,TRBJ1-5,NA,TRBV19,CASSIIQLNQPQHF,TGTGCCAGTAGTATCATCCAGCTCAATCAGCCCCAGCATTTT
NA,TRBJ2-2,NA,TRBV30,CAWRGSTGELFF,TGTGCCTGGAGAGGGAGCACCGGGGAGCTGTTTTTT
NA,TRBJ1-1,few,TRBV7-2,CASSLGSRAGTEAFF,TGTGCCAGCAGCTTAGGGTCCAGGGCTGGCACTGAAGCTTTCTTT
TRBD2,TRBJ2-3,few,TRBV9,CASSIGIAGVGDTQYF,TGTGCCAGCAGCATAGGGATAGCGGGCGTGGGAGATACGCAGTATTTT
TRBD1,TRBJ1-1,once,TRBV7-6,CASSTGQGTGTEAFF,TGTGCCAGCAGCACGGGACAGGGTACGGGGACTGAAGCTTTCTTT
NA,TRBJ1-3,NA,TRBV11-2,CASSLETAGNTIYF,TGTGCCAGCAGCTTAGAGACAGCTGGAAACACCATATATTTT
TRBD2,TRBJ2-5,NA,TRBV4-2,CASSQEAGGFQETQYF,TGTGCCAGCAGCCAAGAGGCGGGGGGGTTCCAAGAGACCCAGTACTTC
NA,TRBJ1-1,once,TRBV6-5,CASVTAGTEAFF,TGTGCCAGCGTGACGGCGGGGACTGAAGCTTTCTTT
NA,TRBJ2-5,NA,TRBV5-4,CASSLREETQYF,TGTGCCAGCAGCTTGCGTGAAGAGACCCAGTACTTC
TRBD1,TRBJ2-7,once,TRBV7-2,CASSPDRGRYEQYF,TGTGCCAGCAGCCCGGACAGGGGGCGCTACGAGCAGTACTTC
NA,TRBJ1-5,NA,TRBV5-1,CASSLGGQWGNQPQHF,TGCGCCAGCAGCTTGGGGGGGCAATGGGGCAATCAGCCCCAGCATTTT
TRBD1,TRBJ1-2,NA,TRBV27,CASSFIGGFGGYTF,TGTGCCAGCAGTTTTATAGGGGGCTTCGGTGGCTACACCTTC
NA,TRBJ1-3,NA,TRBV5-4,CASSPAGGNTIYF,TGTGCCAGCAGCCCCGCCGGAGGAAACACCATATATTTT
NA,TRBJ2-2,NA,TRBV5-1,CASSSGTANTGELFF,TGCGCCAGCAGCTCCGGGACTGCAAACACCGGGGAGCTGTTTTTT
NA,TRBJ2-7,NA,TRBV5-1,CASSLNQGTGEQYF,TGCGCCAGCAGCTTGAATCAGGGCACGGGCGAGCAGTACTTC
NA,TRBJ2-7,NA,TRBV11-2,CASSLWLEGQYF,TGTGCCAGCAGCTTATGGCTAGAAGGGCAGTACTTC
NA,TRBJ2-1,NA,TRBV7-2,CASSPLGRAINEQFF,TGTGCCAGCAGCCCCCTGGGGCGTGCCATAAATGAGCAGTTCTTC
NA,TRBJ1-1,NA,TRBV7-9,CASSLDKQAFF,TGTGCCAGCAGCCTGGACAAGCAAGCTTTCTTT
TRBD2,TRBJ2-5,NA,TRBV10-1,CASSEGLAGSRETQYF,TGCGCCAGCAGTGAGGGACTAGCGGGATCCCGCGAGACCCAGTACTTC
NA,TRBJ2-5,NA,TRBV2,CASSDGRYQETQYF,TGTGCCAGCAGTGACGGGCGGTATCAAGAGACCCAGTACTTC